One sample yielded the 11 T cell receptor beta chains listed below, sequenced in a study of glioma-infiltrating T cells after dendritic cell vaccination. Measured with immunoSEQ multiplex PCR; TCRdb has only the in-frame clones, and not every one. Altogether 90,000 to 95,000 clones are present, more than 80% being singletons, with the ten largest covering 2% to 2.5%. Time point of the sample: after dendritic cell vaccination, including at tumor progression/relapse. This sample comprised blood, obtained after dendritic cell vaccination. These receptors came from a human donor with glioblastoma.

This clone showed up just once. The chain has TRBV5-1 and TRBJ2-1, with 9 bases lining up with TRBD2. The CDR3 spans 15 residues. After removal of 4 bases from V and 6 bases from J, the junction contained 8 bases not matched to a gene. Germline lookup yields CDR1 SGHRS and CDR2 YFSETQ. This CDR3 reads CASSSILAGPNEQFF. CDR3 bases: TGCGCCAGCAGCAGCATCCTAGCGGGACCCAATGAGCAGTTCTTC.

A few counts support this clone. This chain joins TRBV9 and TRBJ1-4; TRBD1 matches at 10 bases. V trimming: 4 bases; J trimming: 5 bases; junction bases outside the gene matches: 8. The CDR3 length is 16 residues. Germline V gene sequence: CDR1 SGDLS, CDR2 YYNGEE. CDR3 loop: CASSPLRDRGNEKLFF. The DNA of the CDR3 is TGTGCCAGCAGCCCGCTCCGGGACAGGGGAAATGAAAAACTGTTTTTT.

J is TRBJ1-3 and V is TRBV28; possibly TRBD1 for D (6 bases). The V and J ends lost 6 bases and 4 bases respectively, with 13 bases between them. The germline CDR1 and CDR2 sequences are MDHEN and SYDVKM. This CDR3 comprises 14 residues. DNA for the CDR3: TGTGCCAGCAGCTCCCAGGGGCAAGGAAACACCATATATTTT. It encodes CASSSQGQGNTIYF.

The rearrangement uses TRBV19 and TRBJ2-7, with a possible D match to TRBD1 (5 bases). Germline V gene lookup returns CDR1 LNHDA and CDR2 SQIVND (reference sequence). The CDR3 is 14 residues long. The V and J ends lost 6 bases and 5 bases respectively, with 17 bases between them. The CDR3 DNA is TGTGCCAGTAGACAGACAGCATCCTACCACGAGCAGTACGTC. It codes for CASRQTASYHEQYV.

The genes are TRBV5-1 and TRBJ2-4; 14 bases match TRBD2. Germline CDR1 and CDR2: SGHRS and YFSETQ. The CDR3 has 18 amino acids. V gave up 3 bases and J gave up 2 bases; unmatched junction bases: 7. The CDR3: CASSYGTSGSMTKNIQYF. The CDR3 DNA follows: TGCGCCAGCAGCTACGGGACTAGCGGGAGTATGACCAAAAACATTCAGTACTTC.

V and J are TRBV7-2 and TRBJ2-1, with D possibly matching TRBD1 (6 bases). The V and J ends lost 0 bases and 8 bases respectively, with 14 bases between them. The CDR3 is 15 amino acids. Per the germline V gene, CDR1 is SGHTA and CDR2 is FQGNSA. CDR3 sequence (DNA): TGTGCCAGCAGCTTAGCACAGGGCCTAGCCTATGAGCAGTTCTTC. Protein product: CASSLAQGLAYEQFF.

This clone was counted once. This chain links TRBV9 with TRBJ2-5, with 12 nucleotides matching TRBD1. With 3 bases clipped from V and 5 bases from J, the junction kept 2 bases outside the gene matches. This CDR3 comprises 14 residues. Germline V gene lookup returns CDR1 SGDLS and CDR2 YYNGEE. The CDR3 loop reads CASSEGQGAETQYF. For the CDR3, the DNA is TGTGCCAGCAGCGAGGGACAGGGGGCCGAGACCCAGTACTTC.

This chain connects TRBV7-2 to TRBJ2-7, with D possibly matching TRBD1 (6 bases). Germline CDR1 reads SGHTA; CDR2 reads FQGNSA. Trimming removed 5 bases at V and 9 bases at J, with 17 bases between. CDR3 size: 13 residues. As DNA, the CDR3 is TGTGCCAGCAGCCGACAGGATCAATTGGGGCAGTACTTC. It yields the protein CASSRQDQLGQYF.

This chain joins TRBV27 and TRBJ2-7, with D possibly matching TRBD2 (6 bases). In germline, CDR1 is MNHEY, CDR2 SMNVEV (reference sequence). The CDR3 contains 13 residues. Deletions cut 6 bases from V and 1 base from J, with 10 bases between. CDR3 amino acids: CASSPGLSYEQYV. As DNA, the CDR3 is TGTGCCAGCAGCCCAGGACTATCCTACGAGCAGTACGTC.

The chain couples TRBV5-1 to TRBJ2-5, with a weak D call TRBD2 (5 bases). V was trimmed by 3 bases and J by 4 bases, leaving 10 bases between them. The CDR3 is 13 residues long. The V gene's germline CDR1 is SGHRS and CDR2 YFSETQ. CDR3 nucleotides: TGCGCCAGCAGCTCGGGGAATCTAGAGACCCAGTACTTC. This codes for CASSSGNLETQYF.

The chain is built from TRBV19 and TRBJ2-1; the D gene is possibly TRBD1 (6 bases). V was pared by 4 bases and J by 5 bases, with 12 bases between. This CDR3 has 14 amino acids. CDR1 and CDR2 from the germline V gene are LNHDA and SQIVND (reference sequence). The CDR3 coding sequence is TGTGCCAGTAGTAGGGGGCTAGTAGACAATGAGCAGTTCTTC. Amino acids: CASSRGLVDNEQFF.